The entry that follows covers one TCR beta chain sequence. The data are from a study of blood T cell repertoires in COVID-19. Overall study: The samples span acute and convalescent COVID-19 from the United States, Italy and Spain.

The CDR3 is made up of 15 amino acids. V shed 4 bases, J shed 2 bases, and the junction held 5 bases outside the gene matches. CDR1 SGHTA and CDR2 FQGTGA come from the germline V gene. Per the study methods: By means of reference gene primer amplification, nucleated cell counts were estimated. TCRdb keeps only in-frame clones here, not all; method: immunoSEQ multiplex PCR. That table supplies the V and J calls and clone size; D and trimming were determined from the DNA. The repertoire consists of about 220,000 clones, with around four fifths occurring once and the leading ten covering 4% to 6%. The gene calls are TRBV7-3 and TRBJ2-1; 7 bases fit TRBD2. This receptor was taken from a woman aged 55-69 years who had recovered from COVID-19. Sequencing input: peripheral blood. The CDR3 nucleotides are TGTGCCAGCAGCTCCCAAGCGGGGCCCTACAATGAGCAGTTCTTC. It codes for CASSSQAGPYNEQFF.